Here is one T cell receptor (beta chain) with its context. The data are from a study of blood T cell repertoires in COVID-19. Background on the study: Samples taken during acute and convalescent COVID-19 were collected in the United States, Italy and Spain. PBMCs, B-cell-depleted T cells, or T cells provided the cDNA or gDNA that made up the material.

Per the original data handling: Estimation of nucleated cell counts relied on the amplification of reference gene primers. Method: immunoSEQ multiplex PCR; TCRdb's copy keeps in-frame clones and lacks some. The V and J calls and the clone size are those of that table, but D and trimming were determined from the DNA. This table has 200,000 or so clones, 70% to 90% appearing once. Sequenced input: peripheral blood. The TCR sequence derives from a man aged 70 or older with active or convalescent COVID-19.

The CDR3 DNA sequence: TGTGCCAGCAGCTCCTCCCCTACTTCGCCAGAGACCCAGTACTTC. Protein product: CASSSSPTSPETQYF. This sequence joins TRBV5-5 and TRBJ2-5, with D unclear. In germline, CDR1 is SGHKS, CDR2 YYEKEE (reference sequence). This CDR3 has 15 residues. V was cut by 3 bases and J by 4 bases, with 16 bases left in between. The full variable domain, in which reference TRBV5-5 and TRBJ2-5 provide the parts outside the CDR3, is DAGVTQSPTHLIKTRGQQVTLRCSPISGHKSVSWYQQVLGQGPQFIFQYYEKEERGRGNFPDRFSARQFPNYSSELNVNALLLGDSALYLCASSSSPTSPETQYFGPGTRLLVL.